Listed below are T cell receptor beta chains from one sample, sequenced in a study of blood T cell repertoires in COVID-19. Clones were sequenced by immunoSEQ multiplex PCR, and TCRdb holds only the in-frame ones, with some missing. The sample has around 140,000 clones, 86% seen once. Sample: peripheral blood. Receptor source: a woman aged 55-70 years with acute or convalescent COVID-19. The CDR3 runs from the conserved cysteine through the conserved F or W. The D gene is left open where the match is weak. Size values are once, few and many counts, or a class for expanded clones, and some rows have none.

j_gene	abundance	v_gene	d_gene	CDR3aa	CDR3nt
TRBJ1-3	.	TRBV6-1	TRBD1	CASSETGAGNTIYF	TGTGCCAGCAGTGAAACAGGGGCTGGAAACACCATATATTTT
TRBJ2-3	.	TRBV9	TRBD2	CASSVVSGGADTQYF	TGTGCCAGCAGCGTAGTGAGCGGGGGGGCAGATACGCAGTATTTT
TRBJ2-7	.	TRBV5-5	.	CASSLGLGAGSSYEQYF	TGTGCCAGCAGCTTAGGGCTAGGGGCCGGGTCGAGCTACGAGCAGTACTTC
TRBJ2-1	once	TRBV1	.	CTSSQEGRERDEQFF	TGCACCAGCAGCCAAGAAGGCAGGGAAAGGGATGAGCAGTTCTTC
TRBJ1-2	.	TRBV28	.	CASRLTGTLGGYGYTF	TGTGCCAGCAGGTTGACAGGTACCCTAGGGGGTTATGGCTACACCTTC
TRBJ2-1	.	TRBV15	TRBD1	CATSREGAGQGDFRRSYNEQFF	TGTGCCACCAGCAGAGAAGGGGCCGGACAGGGGGATTTTCGGAGGTCCTACAATGAGCAGTTCTTC
TRBJ2-1	few	TRBV11-3	TRBD1	CASSRQAGAGGSGEQFF	TGTGCCAGCAGCCGTCAGGCTGGGGCAGGGGGCTCTGGTGAGCAGTTCTTC
TRBJ2-3	.	TRBV11-3	TRBD1	CASSHGQGMSTDTQYF	TGTGCCAGCAGCCACGGACAGGGAATGAGCACAGATACGCAGTATTTT
TRBJ1-2	once	TRBV2	.	CASVEQGFPNYGYTF	TGTGCCAGCGTTGAGCAGGGTTTCCCTAACTATGGCTACACCTTC
TRBJ2-3	.	TRBV19	TRBD2	CASSIWGAGKGDTQYF	TGTGCCAGTAGTATTTGGGGAGCGGGGAAGGGGGATACGCAGTATTTT
TRBJ2-7	.	TRBV7-9	TRBD1	CASSRTGFYEQYF	TGTGCCAGCAGCCGGACAGGTTTCTACGAGCAGTACTTC
TRBJ1-5	.	TRBV21-1	.	CASSNRGGDQPQHF	TGTGCCAGCAGCAACCGGGGTGGGGATCAGCCCCAGCATTTT
TRBJ2-1	.	TRBV12-5	TRBD1	CASGTPGTGGEEQFF	TGTGCTAGTGGCACGCCCGGGACAGGGGGCGAAGAGCAGTTCTTC
TRBJ2-5	.	TRBV5-1	.	CASSLTLGYQETQYF	TGCGCCAGCAGCTTGACTCTAGGTTACCAAGAGACCCAGTACTTC
TRBJ2-2	.	TRBV27	.	CASSLSRSGGELFF	TGTGCCAGCAGTTTATCGCGTTCCGGCGGGGAGCTGTTTTTT
TRBJ2-1	.	TRBV9	TRBD2	CASRGSGEYNEQFF	TGTGCCAGCAGAGGGAGCGGGGAGTACAATGAGCAGTTCTTC
TRBJ1-2	.	TRBV10-2	TRBD1	CASSDGGTGLGYGYTF	TGCGCCAGCAGTGACGGAGGGACAGGGCTGGGCTATGGCTACACCTTC
TRBJ1-1	once	TRBV7-9	TRBD1	CASSGTGDRTEAFF	TGTGCCAGCAGCGGTACAGGGGATCGGACTGAAGCTTTCTTT
TRBJ2-7	.	TRBV6-5	.	CASRFSGAPYEQYF	TGTGCCAGCAGGTTTTCAGGGGCTCCCTACGAGCAGTACTTC
TRBJ2-3	.	TRBV6-4	.	CASSVGTNRADTQYF	TGTGCCAGCAGTGTCGGGACCAACAGGGCAGATACGCAGTATTTT
TRBJ2-2	once	TRBV9	TRBD2	CASSVGASGGAGELFF	TGTGCCAGCAGCGTAGGGGCAAGCGGGGGTGCCGGGGAGCTGTTTTTT
TRBJ1-3	.	TRBV5-1	.	CASSSTSAGGNTIYF	TGCGCCAGCAGCTCCACTAGCGCAGGGGGAAACACCATATATTTT
TRBJ1-2	.	TRBV6-6	.	CASSRGGGSAGNYGYTF	TGTGCCAGCAGTCGTGGGGGGGGATCGGCGGGCAACTATGGCTACACCTTC
TRBJ1-3	.	TRBV19	.	CASALRGRISGNTIYF	TGTGCCAGTGCCCTTCGGGGGAGGATCTCTGGAAACACCATATATTTT
TRBJ1-2	.	TRBV30	TRBD1	CAWSVRRDRAPRLGYTF	TGTGCCTGGAGTGTACGGCGGGACAGGGCCCCACGCCTTGGCTACACCTTC
TRBJ1-2	.	TRBV2	.	CASRTGRTPDGYTF	TGTGCCAGCAGAACAGGAAGGACCCCAGATGGCTACACCTTC
TRBJ2-7	.	TRBV18	TRBD1	CASSPGADRVPGEQYF	TGTGCCAGCTCACCAGGAGCGGACAGGGTACCTGGCGAGCAGTACTTC
TRBJ1-1	.	TRBV7-6	TRBD1	CASSRRGQGAAEAFF	TGTGCCAGCAGCCGTCGGGGTCAGGGGGCAGCTGAAGCTTTCTTT
TRBJ1-1	.	TRBV5-1	.	CASSLDSSKNTEAFF	TGCGCCAGCAGCTTGGACAGCAGTAAGAACACTGAAGCTTTCTTT
TRBJ2-3	.	TRBV3-1/TRBV3-2	.	CASSHYSPIGGPGRPDTQYF	TGTGCCAGCAGCCACTACTCCCCTATTGGGGGCCCGGGTCGTCCAGATACGCAGTATTTT
TRBJ2-2	.	TRBV4-3	.	CASSQEGGQGQYTGELFF	TGCGCCAGCAGCCAAGAGGGTGGTCAGGGGCAGTACACCGGGGAGCTGTTTTTT
TRBJ2-3	.	TRBV11-3	TRBD2	CASSLEFGPQSGTRGDTQYF	TGTGCCAGCAGCTTAGAGTTTGGCCCTCAATCCGGGACTAGAGGAGATACGCAGTATTTT
TRBJ2-2	.	TRBV4-1	TRBD1	CASSQDGTGDGELFF	TGCGCCAGCAGCCAAGATGGGACAGGGGATGGGGAGCTGTTTTTT
TRBJ1-2	.	TRBV15	.	CATSRAPRTDNGYTF	TGTGCCACCAGCAGAGCCCCCAGGACAGACAATGGCTACACCTTC
TRBJ1-5	few	TRBV19	.	CASSIGIGMPGPQPQHF	TGTGCCAGTAGTATAGGTATTGGGATGCCAGGGCCCCAGCCCCAGCATTTT
TRBJ2-4	.	TRBV2	.	CASSEEFGDPKNIQYF	TGTGCCAGCAGTGAAGAATTCGGAGATCCAAAAAACATTCAGTACTTC
TRBJ2-3	once	TRBV2	.	CASSQGDTQYF	TGTGCCAGCAGTCAGGGGGATACGCAGTATTTT
TRBJ1-1	.	TRBV5-1	TRBD1	CASSLGQDLEAFF	TGCGCCAGCAGCTTAGGACAGGACCTTGAAGCTTTCTTT
TRBJ1-2	.	TRBV6-5	TRBD1	CASNPGQRNYGYTF	TGTGCCAGCAACCCGGGACAGCGTAACTATGGCTACACCTTC
TRBJ2-5	few	TRBV5-1	TRBD2	CASSLTSGEQETQYF	TGCGCCAGCAGCTTGACTAGCGGGGAACAAGAGACCCAGTACTTC
TRBJ2-7	.	TRBV5-1	.	CASSSEGSSYEQYF	TGCGCCAGCAGCTCGGAGGGCAGCTCCTACGAGCAGTACTTC
TRBJ2-7	.	TRBV5-1	.	CASSLSSSYEQYF	TGCGCCAGCAGCTTGTCTAGCAGCTACGAGCAGTACTTC
TRBJ2-7	.	TRBV4-1	TRBD1	CASSQDPLYRDRDYEQYF	TGCGCCAGCAGCCAAGATCCTCTCTACCGGGACAGGGACTACGAGCAGTACTTC
TRBJ2-3	.	TRBV6-1	.	CASSELGTSYTDTQYF	TGTGCCAGCAGTGAACTAGGTACCTCTTACACAGATACGCAGTATTTT
TRBJ2-1	once	TRBV6-5	.	CASSYSTLVPSNEQFF	TGTGCCAGCAGTTACTCGACACTAGTCCCCTCCAATGAGCAGTTCTTC
TRBJ2-7	.	TRBV6-5	.	CASSYSMGLEGEQYF	TGTGCCAGCAGTTACTCGATGGGGCTGGAGGGCGAGCAGTACTTC
TRBJ1-4	.	TRBV30	TRBD1	CAWSKTGLAEKLFF	TGTGCCTGGAGTAAGACAGGGTTAGCGGAAAAACTGTTTTTT
TRBJ2-2	.	TRBV6-5	.	CASTREGGRVGELFF	TGTGCCAGCACCCGGGAAGGGGGTCGAGTCGGGGAGCTGTTTTTT
TRBJ1-5	.	TRBV6-5	.	CASTNRGGNQPQHF	TGTGCCAGCACCAACCGAGGGGGTAATCAGCCCCAGCATTTT
TRBJ1-2	few	TRBV30	.	CACTPGLSRYGYTF	TGTGCCTGTACCCCGGGACTTTCACGCTATGGCTACACCTTC
TRBJ2-1	.	TRBV18	.	CASSPTAGSINEQFF	TGTGCCAGCTCACCAACAGCAGGATCTATCAATGAGCAGTTCTTC
TRBJ2-3	once	TRBV5-4	.	CASSLGGLPTDTQYF	TGTGCCAGCAGCTTGGGAGGTTTGCCCACAGATACGCAGTATTTT
TRBJ1-5	.	TRBV6-6	.	CASSSLGLEDQPQHF	TGTGCCAGCAGTTCCCTGGGGCTCGAAGATCAGCCCCAGCATTTT